Listed below are T cell receptor beta chains from one sample, sequenced in a study of technical replicates of blood from a handful of donors. The data were produced by immunoSEQ multiplex PCR, yet TCRdb's version contains in-frame clones alone and is incomplete. The repertoire holds about 84,000 clones, 85% to 95% seen once, with 0.2% to 0.25% in the top ten. The specimen was T cells isolated from PBMCs. These receptors originate from a human donor in good health. CDR3s leave out the opening cysteine and the closing phenylalanine or tryptophan. Fields, in order: CDR3 length, V gene, CDR3 protein.

>14|TRBV11-2
ASSSSAGPHTGELF
>13|TRBV27
ASSSNRDSPGKLF
>11|TRBV7-8
ASSSTGFYGYT
>14|TRBV28
ASSNPGQGRGETQY
>15|TRBV6-4
ASSDGTDRGPLYEQY
>13|TRBV25-1
ASRAYEEGTGEQY
>12|TRBV9
ASSPGTVAGGYT
>12|TRBV5-6
ASSLEDLGETQY
>15|TRBV4-2
ASSQGPVADREQGYT
>12|TRBV6-5
ASSWDRGGTEAF
>12|TRBV7-9
ASSGGTASYEQY
>13|TRBV27
ASRLQVTGAYEQY
>16|TRBV7-8
ASSLLAGGASSYNEQF
>13|TRBV7-9
ASSSTGGSVYGYT
>10|TRBV6-5
ASSYSSGIQY
>17|TRBV5-4
ASSWRQGPLVATNEKLF
>13|TRBV5-6
ASSLALAGGETQY
>12|TRBV2
ASTPGRGGYEQY
>15|TRBV10-1
ASSEQRRGHSNQPQH
>11|TRBV5-5
ASSVTDSYEQY
>12|TRBV6-6
ASSYRGMGFGYT
>13|TRBV19
ASSIGQRITDTQY
>13|TRBV6-6
ASSFRGGPTDTQY
>11|TRBV30
AWSRVQGNEQY
>11|TRBV9
ASSVGQRNGYT
>15|TRBV7-6
ASSSQLAGGSSGELF
>10|TRBV10-1
ARRDGSYEQY
>13|TRBV4-1
ASSQGDRYNYGYT
>14|TRBV27
ASSLFSQGSNQPQH
>13|TRBV6-1
ASLIRTGGFEKLF
>11|TRBV27
ASSFQGASEQY
>12|TRBV30
AWSRQGAQETQY
>13|TRBV6-1
ASSPSGRYGNIQY
>15|TRBV7-2
ASSYGGGISLQETQY
>12|TRBV4-2
ASSPEIRSYEQY
>13|TRBV4-1
ASSQNRDTAYEQY
>10|TRBV9
ASSVADREQF
>14|TRBV29-1
SVEPLIETGTNEQF
>15|TRBV13
ASSSASGGALLDEQF
>13|TRBV19
ASKGPGQGNEKLF
>13|TRBV5-6
ASSADRDMLYGYT
>15|TRBV11-3
ASSVGRGLAVQETQY
>15|TRBV15
ATSPIGTGRGDTEAF
>8|TRBV6-6
ASFSTEAF
>12|TRBV9
ASSSWTEQETQY
>16|TRBV7-2
ASSLGIGGGSPQETQY
>12|TRBV28
ASRQGTRQETQY
>12|TRBV7-9
ASSVYGGDQPQH
>12|TRBV27
ASSLSPGGREQF
>11|TRBV5-6
ASSLDRGLGYT